This TCR beta chain was found in a study of blood T cell repertoires in COVID-19. About the research overall: Italy, Spain and the United States were the sources of the convalescent and acute COVID-19 samples.

The CDR3 is 13 residues long. Germline assignment: CDR1 GTSNPN and CDR2 SVGIG (reference sequence). The J segment lost 3 bases and the V segment lost 5 bases, leaving 6 bases of the junction unmatched. In the original processing: Scientists estimated how many nucleated cells there were by amplifying reference gene primers. Sequenced by immunoSEQ multiplex PCR; TCRdb stores in-frame clones only, minus some. That table gives V, J and clone size, and the DNA gave D and trimming. This table holds around 180,000 clones, around 79% found once. Sequencing input: peripheral blood. The rearrangement links TRBV30 to TRBJ2-7; 8 nucleotides agree with TRBD1. This receptor was taken from a man between 60 and 70 years old with active or convalescent COVID-19. The CDR3 DNA is TGTGCCTGGGAGGACAGGGCGCGCTACGAGCAGTACTTC. It is translated as CAWEDRARYEQYF.